Sequencing of this T cell receptor (beta chain) was carried out in a study of cytomegalovirus exposure and HLA in healthy donors. Study-wide results and caveats: Later, an analysis found that common viral pathogens appeared to be linked with several of the most significant clusters. Researchers had no immune exposure information except CMV serostatus available. The majority of CMV-associated TCR beta chains were reported as apparently HLA-restricted in a later analysis.

About this clone: The target antigen is unknown.

The PCR made use of 60 Vbeta and 13 Jbeta primers. Sequencing used immunoSEQ multiplex PCR; TCRdb keeps in-frame clones, though not all of them. The table has around 140,000 clones, 60% to 80% seen once. The CDR3 sequence is 15 residues long. The V gene's germline CDR1 is MNHNS and CDR2 SASEGT. J gave up 6 bases and V 4 bases, and 5 bases lay outside the gene matches. The sequence was obtained from a male donor in good health and CMV-seronegative. V is TRBV6-1 and J is TRBJ2-2, with TRBD2 identical over 10 bases. Material for sequencing was PBMCs. CDR3 bases: TGTGCCAGCAGTGGGCTAGCGGGAGTCCCCGGGGAGCTGTTTTTT. This gives the protein CASSGLAGVPGELFF.